This TCR beta chain was found in a study of blood T cell repertoires in COVID-19. Study at large: Some COVID-19 samples were acute and others convalescent; all came from the United States, Italy and Spain. PBMCs, B-cell-depleted T cells, or T cells were the source of the cDNA or gDNA that made up the material.

Original processing methods: Estimates of nucleated cell counts were drawn from the amplification of reference gene primers. The table came from immunoSEQ multiplex PCR; TCRdb's copy has only in-frame clones and leaves some out. The D gene and trimming were derived from the DNA, and the V and J assignments and clone size from that table. The sample includes around 130,000 clones, around 77% seen only once; the top ten take approximately 16%. This CDR3 is 13 amino acids long. Input material: peripheral blood. The sequence was obtained from a man in his sixties with active or convalescent COVID-19. The chain has TRBV21-1 and TRBJ2-3; TRBD1, the table's D call, lacks a check against the DNA. TRBV21-1 is a known pseudogene. This CDR3 is CASRRQSTDTQYF. The CDR3 DNA is TGTGCCAGCAGGAGACAGTCCACAGATACGCAGTATTTT.